This passage covers 4 T cell receptor beta chains from one sample sequenced in a study of cytomegalovirus exposure and HLA in healthy donors (dated by TCRdb to about 2017). Libraries were prepared through the immunoSEQ multiplex PCR assay. A mixture of 60 forward primers for TCR Vbeta segments and 13 reverse primers for TCR Jbeta segments was used in the multiplex PCR. Drawn from immuneACCESS, this table holds only the in-frame rearrangements with V and J called that TCRdb kept. Clones are partly lost; checked studies trace under half to an unresolved V gene and leave the rest unexplained. This sample gives around 240,000 clones in total; about 81% of them show up just once. Jointly, the top ten make up roughly 5% of the sample. Sequencing was done on a sample of PBMCs. All receptors derive from a woman aged 40 to 50 in good health and CMV-seropositive.

The gene calls are TRBV25-1 and TRBJ1-1; 7 bases agree with TRBD1. Germline lookup yields CDR1 MGHDK and CDR2 SYGVNS. The CDR3 is 13 amino acids. V trimming: 6 bases; J trimming: 4 bases; junction bases outside the gene matches: 5. The CDR3 spells CASSPGTATEAFF. CDR3 coding DNA: TGTGCCAGCAGCCCCGGGACAGCCACTGAAGCTTTCTTT.

The chain combines TRBV4-2 with TRBJ1-1; 9 bases align to TRBD1. The CDR3 runs 14 residues. Germline CDR1 is LGHNA and CDR2 is YNFKEQ. Trimming at V came to 1 base and at J to 7 bases, leaving 4 bases not matched to a gene. In nucleotides, the CDR3 is TGTGCCAGCAGCCAAGCGGGACAGGGTGTTGAAGCTTTCTTT. Encoded protein: CASSQAGQGVEAFF.

The chain recombines TRBV9 with TRBJ2-7; D perhaps matches TRBD1 (6 bases). V dropped 3 bases and J dropped 2 bases, with 9 bases sitting between them. Germline values: CDR1 SGDLS, CDR2 YYNGEE. The CDR3 covers 13 residues. CDR3 in amino acids: CASSGTVTYEQYF. The CDR3, as DNA: TGTGCCAGCAGCGGGACAGTTACCTACGAGCAGTACTTC.

This chain links TRBV28 with TRBJ2-7; 7 nucleotides match TRBD1. Per the germline V gene, CDR1 is MDHEN and CDR2 is SYDVKM. The CDR3 extends over 15 amino acids. V dropped 9 bases and J dropped 2; count of bases not matched to a gene: 13. The CDR3 region is CASTSTGTVTYEQYF. The CDR3 region has the DNA TGTGCCAGTACCTCAACCGGGACAGTTACCTACGAGCAGTACTTC.